This TCR beta chain was identified during a study of control samples from healthy donors and cancer patients. CDR1 and CDR2 from the germline V gene are KGHSH and LQKENI. CDR3 length: 17 amino acids. V was clipped by 0 bases and J by 3 bases; unmatched bases: 11. This table comes from immunoSEQ multiplex PCR, and its TCRdb copy is limited to in-frame clones, with some not included. Here the sample spans 110,000 or so clones, about 90% being singletons. The V and J genes are TRBV18 and TRBJ2-7; 7 nucleotides align to TRBD1. Sequencing was carried out using blood. This TCR was recovered from a man aged 45-65 years in good health. CDR3 coding DNA: TGTGCCAGCTCACCACCGGACGGACAGGTGCCCCTCTACGAGCAGTACTTC. Its translation is CASSPPDGQVPLYEQYF.